The 27 T cell receptor beta chains below come from one sample, sequenced in a study of T-cell reconstitution after alpha-beta-depleted transplantation in children. Unique molecular identifiers were incorporated when the TCRbeta library was constructed. One entry per CDR3 protein results from TCRdb running MiXCR on the PCR reads. The table shows under 450,000 distinct CDR3 sequences, with more than 10% occurring only once. Sequenced material: PBMCs, taken from the stem cell graft. These receptors came from a human donor who donated a stem cell graft to a child with Fanconi anemia.

The chain joins TRBV7-9 to TRBJ1-2, with D tentatively TRBD1 (6 bases). This CDR3 is 12 amino acids long. Germline V CDR1 and CDR2: SEHNR, FQNEAQ (reference sequence). Deletions cut 9 bases from V and 7 bases from J, with 15 bases between. DNA of the CDR3: TGTGCCAGTTCGGGGGGGCTAGGTGGCTACACCTTC. Translated: CASSGGLGGYTF. The full variable domain, with the rest looked up from reference TRBV7-9 and TRBJ1-2, is DTGVSQNPRHKITKRGQNVTFRCDPISEHNRLYWYRQTLGQGPEFLTYFQNEAQLEKSRLLSDRFSAERPKGSFSTLEIQRTEQGDSAMYLCASSGGLGGYTFGSGTRLTVV.

In its sample, this clonotype was seen many times. The V gene is TRBV11-2, the J gene TRBJ1-5; D not certain. The CDR3 runs to 14 residues. CDR1 is SGHAT, CDR2 FQNNGV, per germline. V was pared by 8 bases and J by 2 bases, with 13 bases between. DNA for the CDR3: TGTGCCAGCCCCCCGGGAGCGGGCAATCAGCCCCAGCATTTT. Translated: CASPPGAGNQPQHF.

This clonotype has more than one count but fewer than ten. The CDR3 reads CASSSGPNPGGYTF. For the CDR3, the DNA is TGTGCCAGCAGCTCGGGACCAAACCCGGGGGGCTACACCTTC. V and J are TRBV5-5 and TRBJ1-2; TRBD1 is a possible D gene (5 bases). The CDR3 is 14 amino acids. From germline, CDR1 is SGHKS and CDR2 YYEKEE (reference sequence). Trimming removed 3 bases from V and 8 bases from J, with 17 bases in between.

This chain links TRBV2 with TRBJ2-2, with D perhaps TRBD2 (5 bases). The CDR3 is 14 residues long. CDR1 and CDR2 from the germline V gene are SNHLY and FYNNEI. The V and J ends lost 5 bases and 6 bases respectively, with 13 bases between them. As DNA, the CDR3 is TGTGCCAGCAGTAATAGAGGGTGGGCCGGGGAGCTGTTTTTT. This sequence encodes CASSNRGWAGELFF. Based on the CDR3 plus reference TRBV2 and TRBJ2-2, the full variable domain is EPEVTQTPSHQVTQMGQEVILRCVPISNHLYFYWYRQILGQKVEFLVSFYNNEISEKSEIFDDQFSVERPDGSNFTLKIRSTKLEDSAMYFCASSNRGWAGELFFGEGSRLTVL.

In its sample, this clonotype was seen many times. The V and J genes are TRBV10-3 and TRBJ2-5, with D hard to call. Germline-derived CDR1 and CDR2 are ENHRY and SYGVKD. Deletions cut 1 base from V and 5 bases from J, with 11 bases between. CDR3 size: 14 residues. In DNA, the CDR3 is TGTGCCATCAGTGAGTTTGGCGGCTGGGAGACCCAGTACTTC. Amino acids: CAISEFGGWETQYF.

As for this clonotype: A single base separates this from a much larger clone, so it may be a read error. The chain recombines TRBV3-1 with TRBJ1-5; tentative D call: TRBD1 (6 bases). There are 17 residues in the CDR3. V dropped 2 bases and J dropped 4 bases, with 18 bases sitting between them. From germline, CDR1 is LGHDT and CDR2 YNNKEL (reference sequence). CDR3 sequence (DNA): TGTGCCAGCAGCCAAAAGGGGGGGAAAGGGGGTAATCAGCCCCAGCATTTT. This encodes CASSQKGGKGGNQPQHF.

There are a few counts of this clonotype. The CDR3 nucleotides are TGCGCCAGCAGCGCGGAGTCAGGGCTTAAGGTTGAGGCTTTCTTT. Translated: CASSAESGLKVEAFF. The rearrangement uses TRBV5-1 and TRBJ1-1; maybe TRBD1 (5 bases). V lost 4 bases, J lost 11 bases, and 24 bases lay in between. The CDR3 totals 15 residues. Per the germline V gene, CDR1 is SGHRS and CDR2 is YFSETQ.

This clonotype was seen ten or more times. The chain couples TRBV4-3 to TRBJ2-1, with 7 positions matching TRBD2. With V trimmed by 3 bases and J by 3 bases, 8 bases remained unmatched. The V gene's germline CDR1 is LGHNA and CDR2 YSLEER. CDR3 length equals 16 residues. CDR3 coding DNA: TGCGCCAGCAGCCAGGATTCTAGCGGCCACTACAATGAGCAGTTCTTC. This sequence encodes CASSQDSSGHYNEQFF.

The V and J genes are TRBV5-5 and TRBJ1-3; 8 bases match TRBD1. CDR1 SGHKS and CDR2 YYEKEE come from the germline V gene (reference sequence). The ends lost 4 bases at V and 0 bases at J; junction bases unmatched: 12. CDR3 length: 18 residues. The CDR3 reads CASSPGPGGPSSGNTIYF. The CDR3 DNA is TGTGCCAGCAGCCCCGGGCCAGGGGGCCCAAGCTCTGGAAACACCATATATTTT.

This clonotype was found a few times. V usage is TRBV7-9 and J usage is TRBJ1-4; possible D gene TRBD1, 6 bases. V lost 3 bases to trimming and J lost 5 bases, with 19 bases between them. CDR1 is SEHNR and CDR2 is FQNEAQ in the germline V gene (reference sequence). CDR3 length: 17 amino acids. CDR3 bases: TGTGCCAGCAGCTTCTTAGGCGAGGGGACACTGAATGAAAAACTGTTTTTT. Translated: CASSFLGEGTLNEKLFF.

This clonotype was recorded at least ten times. The chain recombines TRBV28 with TRBJ2-1; a weak D match, TRBD2 (5 bases). The V end was cut by 5 bases, the J end by 8 bases, with 22 bases between. CDR1 and CDR2 (germline): MDHEN, SYDVKM. CDR3 length: 16 amino acids. CDR3 sequence: CASSPAEDLAGDEQFF. CDR3 sequence (DNA): TGTGCCAGCAGTCCAGCAGAAGATCTAGCAGGCGATGAGCAGTTCTTC.

Here the CDR3 DNA reads TGTGCCAGCCGCTTACGGGGGGGGAGCACAGATACGCAGTATTTT. Translation gives CASRLRGGSTDTQYF. V and J are TRBV3-1 and TRBJ2-3, with 8 bases fitting TRBD2. The CDR3 has 15 amino acids. Losses at the gene ends were 8 bases for V and 0 bases for J; bases not matched to a gene: 7. Germline loops: CDR1 LGHDT, CDR2 YNNKEL (reference sequence).

This clonotype has at least ten counts. The genes are TRBV4-3 and TRBJ2-3; D remains unclear. V lost 4 bases and J lost 1, with 12 bases in between. Looked up from germline, CDR1 is LGHNA and CDR2 is YSLEER. There are 15 residues in the CDR3. In DNA form, the CDR3 reads TGCGCCAGCAGCCCTGCCAGGACCGGCACAGATACGCAGTATTTT. This codes for CASSPARTGTDTQYF.

In this sample, this clonotype turned up a few times. The chain joins TRBV29-1 to TRBJ2-5; D is possibly TRBD2 (7 bases). The V gene lost 4 bases and the J gene lost 4 bases, with 13 bases spanning the gap. The CDR3 is 13 residues long. Per the germline V gene, CDR1 is SQVTM and CDR2 is ANQGSEA. DNA for the CDR3: TGCAGCGTTGCTCAGGGGAGGGGAGAGACCCAGTACTTC. This codes for CSVAQGRGETQYF.

This clonotype was counted a few times. V is TRBV2 and J is TRBJ1-5, with D unclear. Germline CDR1 SNHLY, CDR2 FYNNEI. Trimming left V 9 bases short and J 4 bases short, with 16 bases between. The CDR3 runs 14 residues. The CDR3 coding sequence is TGTGCCAGTACCCGGGAAGGGAGGAATCAGCCCCAGCATTTT. Protein sequence: CASTREGRNQPQHF.

V usage is TRBV7-2 and J usage is TRBJ2-1, with TRBD2 as a possible D gene (6 bases). There are 16 residues in the CDR3. Germline CDR1 SGHTA, CDR2 FQGNSA. V lost 4 bases, J lost 3 bases, and 16 bases lay in between. CDR3: CASSSQLATIYNEQFF. The CDR3 DNA sequence: TGTGCCAGCAGCTCTCAACTAGCAACCATCTACAATGAGCAGTTCTTC. The entire variable domain, with the rest obtained from reference TRBV7-2 and TRBJ2-1, is as follows: GAGVSQSPSNKVTEKGKDVELRCDPISGHTALYWYRQSLGQGLEFLIYFQGNSAPDKSGLPSDRFSAERTGGSVSTLTIQRTQQEDSAVYLCASSSQLATIYNEQFFGPGTRLTVL.

This clonotype occurred a few times. The rearrangement joins TRBV6-1 to TRBJ1-4; D unclear. CDR3 length: 16 residues. The germline gives CDR1 MNHNS, CDR2 SASEGT. V shed 5 bases and J shed 8 bases, with 21 bases lying between them. In DNA, the CDR3 is TGTGCCAGCAGTCCAAAGAAAGGCGTGATCCCCGAAAAACTGTTTTTT. This encodes CASSPKKGVIPEKLFF.

This clonotype was recorded at least ten times. The rearrangement joins TRBV28 to TRBJ1-5; D uncertain. The CDR3 is made up of 14 amino acids. The germline gives CDR1 MDHEN, CDR2 SYDVKM. Trimming left V 2 bases short and J 1 base short, with 6 bases between. CDR3 residues: CASSLGPSNQPQHF. The CDR3 nucleotides are TGTGCCAGCAGTTTAGGACCGAGCAATCAGCCCCAGCATTTT.

This clonotype was counted a few times. This rearrangement joins TRBV7-9 to TRBJ2-3, with 8 bases lining up with TRBD1. Germline V CDR1 and CDR2: SEHNR, FQNEAQ (reference sequence). The V gene end was trimmed by 5 bases and the J gene end by 6 bases; junction bases not matched to a gene: 16. This CDR3 is built from 17 residues. In nucleotides, the CDR3 is TGTGCCAGCAGCCTGTCCCTTCCCCACAGGGGGTTGGATACGCAGTATTTT. Its protein product is CASSLSLPHRGLDTQYF.

This chain joins TRBV2 and TRBJ1-2, with D unresolved. Germline CDR1 is SNHLY and CDR2 is FYNNEI. Trimming removed 0 bases from V and 8 bases from J, with 10 bases in between. CDR3 size: 13 residues. The CDR3 sequence: CASSEARGIGYTF. In DNA form, the CDR3 reads TGTGCCAGCAGTGAAGCGCGAGGGATCGGCTACACCTTC.

Many counts were recorded for this clonotype. The chain is built from TRBV25-1 and TRBJ2-3, with D uncertain. With 3 bases removed from V and 5 bases from J, the gap between germline ends came to 15 bases. This CDR3 is built from 15 residues. The germline gives CDR1 MGHDK, CDR2 SYGVNS. The CDR3 protein is CASSDTRGSGDTQYF. As DNA, the CDR3 is TGTGCCAGCAGTGACACTCGAGGTTCCGGAGATACGCAGTATTTT.

The chain has TRBV7-9 and TRBJ2-1; D not certain. Trimming stripped 1 base from V and 5 bases from J, with 15 bases between. The length of the CDR3 is 16 residues. Germline-derived CDR1 and CDR2 are SEHNR and FQNEAQ (reference sequence). CDR3 sequence: CASSLDGRRAHNEQFF. CDR3 in DNA: TGTGCCAGCAGCTTAGATGGACGCCGGGCTCACAATGAGCAGTTCTTC.

In this sample, this clonotype turned up a few times. The chain joins TRBV20-1 to TRBJ1-2; 7 bases are a match to TRBD1. J was trimmed by 8 bases and V by 5 bases; bases with no gene match: 14. There are 14 residues in the CDR3. Germline V CDR1 and CDR2: DFQATT, SNEGSKA (reference sequence). The DNA for the CDR3 is TGCAGTGCTTCTTCCGTTGACAGGGTCGGCGGCTACACCTTC. It codes for CSASSVDRVGGYTF.

The chain links TRBV29-1 to TRBJ1-2, with 8 bases matching TRBD1. J lost 0 bases, V lost 4 bases, and 13 bases had no gene match. The CDR3 has 17 amino acids. The germline gives CDR1 SQVTM, CDR2 ANQGSEA. The CDR3 here is CSVVVGGQDYTNYGYTF. The CDR3 DNA reads TGCAGCGTTGTAGTGGGGGGACAGGATTATACTAACTATGGCTACACCTTC. Using reference TRBV29-1 and TRBJ1-2 for the parts outside the CDR3, the full variable domain is SAVISQKPSRDICQRGTSLTIQCQVDSQVTMMFWYRQQPGQSLTLIATANQGSEATYESGFVIDKFPISRPNLTFSTLTVSNMSPEDSSIYLCSVVVGGQDYTNYGYTFGSGTRLTVV.

The rearrangement joins TRBV18 to TRBJ1-5, with D possibly matching TRBD1 (5 bases). This CDR3 region has 16 residues. V was clipped by 2 bases and J by 2 bases, with 13 bases between them. Germline CDR1 KGHSH, CDR2 LQKENI. The CDR3 coding sequence is TGTGCCAGCTCACCATCGGGGACTGGGGGCAATCAGCCCCAGCATTTT. Translating it yields CASSPSGTGGNQPQHF.

The sample holds many counts of this clonotype. This sequence joins TRBV7-2 and TRBJ1-1, with a possible D match to TRBD1 (5 bases). This CDR3 has 17 amino acids. The germline V and J ends were trimmed by 4 bases and 3 bases, with 21 bases remaining between them. In germline, CDR1 is SGHTA, CDR2 FQGNSA. The CDR3 DNA is TGTGCCAGCAGCTGGGGGGTCGACTCTCCGGAGGACACTGAAGCTTTCTTT. Protein product: CASSWGVDSPEDTEAFF.

This clonotype was counted between two and nine times. Here the CDR3 reads CASHRSGQGDTGELFF. In nucleotides, the CDR3 is TGCGCCAGCCACCGATCGGGACAGGGGGACACCGGGGAGCTGTTTTTT. V gene TRBV5-1 combines with J gene TRBJ2-2; 11 bases are a match to TRBD1. Germline V gene data show CDR1 as SGHRS and CDR2 as YFSETQ. V gave up 7 bases and J gave up 3 bases; unmatched junction bases: 8. The CDR3 length is 16 residues.